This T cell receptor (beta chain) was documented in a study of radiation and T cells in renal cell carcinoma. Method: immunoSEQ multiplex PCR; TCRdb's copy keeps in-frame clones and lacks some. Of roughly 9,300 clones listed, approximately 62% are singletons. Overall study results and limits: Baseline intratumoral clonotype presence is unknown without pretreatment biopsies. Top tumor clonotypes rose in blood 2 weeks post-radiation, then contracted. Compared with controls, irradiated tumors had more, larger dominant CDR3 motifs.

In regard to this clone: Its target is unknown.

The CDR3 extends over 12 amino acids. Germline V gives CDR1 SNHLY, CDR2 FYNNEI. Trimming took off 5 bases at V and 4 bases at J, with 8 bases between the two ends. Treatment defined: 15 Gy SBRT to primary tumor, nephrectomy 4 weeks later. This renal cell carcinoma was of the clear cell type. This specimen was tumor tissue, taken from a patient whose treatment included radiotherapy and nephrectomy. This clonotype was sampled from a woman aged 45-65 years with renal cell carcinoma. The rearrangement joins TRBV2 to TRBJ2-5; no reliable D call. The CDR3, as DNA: TGTGCCAGCAGTAGTATTGGAGAGACCCAGTACTTC. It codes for CASSSIGETQYF. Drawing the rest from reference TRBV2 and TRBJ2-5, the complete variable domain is EPEVTQTPSHQVTQMGQEVILRCVPISNHLYFYWYRQILGQKVEFLVSFYNNEISEKSEIFDDQFSVERPDGSNFTLKIRSTKLEDSAMYFCASSSIGETQYFGPGTRLLVL.